The next 12 T cell receptor beta chains were all read from a single sample in a study of blood T cell repertoires in COVID-19. Sequencing was performed with immunoSEQ multiplex PCR; in TCRdb, only in-frame clones are kept and a portion is missing. The table includes over 250,000 clones, 89% detected once. Sequences were obtained from peripheral blood. The origin of the receptors is a man aged 50 or older with acute or convalescent COVID-19.

This chain uses TRBV7-8 with TRBJ1-6, with unresolved D. The CDR3 has 15 amino acids. Germline CDR1 reads SGHVS; CDR2 reads FQNEAQ. Trimming left V 4 bases short and J 0 bases short, with 7 bases between. In nucleotides, the CDR3 is TGTGCCAGCAGCTACCGGAGCTCCTATAATTCACCCCTCCACTTT. Protein product: CASSYRSSYNSPLHF.

The chain employs TRBV3-1 (or the pseudogene TRBV3-2) and TRBJ1-1; D is unclear. Germline CDR1 reads LGHDT; CDR2 reads YNNKEL (reference sequence). The CDR3 runs 13 residues. Trimming shortened V by 2 bases and J by 1 base, and 5 bases separated the two germline ends. The CDR3 here is CASSQSWNTEAFF. The CDR3 region has the DNA TGTGCCAGCAGCCAAAGCTGGAACACTGAAGCTTTCTTT.

The chain carries TRBV6-6 and TRBJ1-2; 7 nucleotides align to TRBD1. The CDR3 runs 12 residues. V was pared by 6 bases and J by 7 bases, with 5 bases of the junction left unmatched. Germline V gene data show CDR1 as MNHNY and CDR2 as SVGAGI (reference sequence). CDR3 DNA sequence: TGTGCCAGCAGGACAGGGTTCTTTGGCTACACCTTC. Translation gives CASRTGFFGYTF.

The rearrangement joins TRBV5-1 to TRBJ2-3; the D gene is possibly TRBD1 (5 bases). The CDR3 extends over 15 amino acids. CDR1 is SGHRS and CDR2 is YFSETQ in the germline V gene. V lost 3 bases, J lost 0 bases, and 11 bases lay in between. In DNA, the CDR3 is TGCGCCAGCAGCTCACAGGAGACTAGCACAGATACGCAGTATTTT. Translating gives CASSSQETSTDTQYF.

The V call is TRBV19, the J call TRBJ2-3; 8 bases match TRBD1. Germline-derived CDR1 and CDR2 are LNHDA and SQIVND (reference sequence). This CDR3 is 13 amino acids long. V lost 6 bases to trimming and J lost 6 bases; unmatched junction nucleotides: 5. In DNA, the CDR3 is TGTGCCAGTAGCCAGGGGGCGGGGGATACGCAGTATTTT. Translating it yields CASSQGAGDTQYF. The full variable domain, completed using reference TRBV19 and TRBJ2-3, is DGGITQSPKYLFRKEGQNVTLSCEQNLNHDAMYWYRQDPGQGLRLIYYSQIVNDFQKGDIAEGYSVSREKKESFPLTVTSAQKNPTAFYLCASSQGAGDTQYFGPGTRLTVL.

This chain links TRBV11-2 with TRBJ1-4, with a tentative D call TRBD1 (6 bases). The CDR3 runs 12 residues. Germline V gives CDR1 SGHAT, CDR2 FQNNGV. V dropped 5 bases and J dropped 8 bases, with 9 bases sitting between them. CDR3 loop: CASSPDREKLFF. The CDR3 region has the DNA TGTGCCAGCAGCCCAGACAGGGAAAAACTGTTTTTT.

The chain is built from TRBV29-1 and TRBJ2-6; 8 bases are shared with TRBD1. V lost 7 bases and J lost 0; bases outside the gene matches: 8. Germline V CDR1 and CDR2: SQVTM, ANQGSEA. The CDR3 has 16 residues. The CDR3 protein is CSASDRADSGANVLTF. The CDR3 bases are TGCAGCGCTTCGGACAGGGCAGACTCTGGGGCCAACGTCCTGACTTTC. Variable domain in full (rest from reference TRBV29-1 and TRBJ2-6): SAVISQKPSRDICQRGTSLTIQCQVDSQVTMMFWYRQQPGQSLTLIATANQGSEATYESGFVIDKFPISRPNLTFSTLTVSNMSPEDSSIYLCSASDRADSGANVLTFGAGSRLTVL.

The rearrangement uses TRBV6-6 and TRBJ1-4, with 8 bases that match TRBD1. V trimming: 6 bases; J trimming: 6 bases; junction bases outside the gene matches: 9. This CDR3 is 15 amino acids long. Germline values: CDR1 MNHNY, CDR2 SVGAGI (reference sequence). CDR3 DNA: TGTGCCAGCAGCCAACAGGACAGGGAACATGAAAAACTGTTTTTT. Amino acid sequence: CASSQQDREHEKLFF.

This chain links TRBV11-2 with TRBJ1-6, with TRBD1 as a possible D gene (5 bases). The CDR3 sequence is 14 residues long. V was trimmed by 3 bases and J by 5 bases, leaving 8 bases between them. The germline V gene encodes CDR1 SGHAT and CDR2 FQNNGV. CDR3 nucleotide sequence: TGTGCCAGCAGCTTGACAGATAATAATTCACCCCTCCACTTT. Protein sequence: CASSLTDNNSPLHF.

The chain is built from TRBV14 and TRBJ1-1; maybe TRBD1 (5 bases). Trimming removed 1 base from V and 4 bases from J, with 10 bases in between. Germline V CDR1 and CDR2: SGHDN, FVKESK. The CDR3 loop spans 14 amino acids. This CDR3 reads CASSQAGRSTEAFF. For the CDR3, the DNA is TGTGCCAGCAGCCAAGCAGGGCGGTCCACTGAAGCTTTCTTT.

J is TRBJ1-1 and V is TRBV2, with no clear D. Germline values: CDR1 SNHLY, CDR2 FYNNEI. The CDR3 totals 15 residues. Trimming removed 6 bases from V and 4 bases from J, with 18 bases in between. CDR3 residues: CASRVEREVGTEAFF. CDR3 DNA: TGTGCCAGCAGGGTAGAGCGGGAGGTGGGCACTGAAGCTTTCTTT.

J is TRBJ2-1 and V is TRBV7-3; D is possibly TRBD2 (5 bases). The V end was cut by 5 bases, the J end by 0 bases, with 8 bases between. The CDR3 extends over 14 amino acids. From germline, CDR1 is SGHTA and CDR2 FQGTGA. CDR3 protein: CASSPGDSYNEQFF. CDR3 bases: TGTGCCAGCAGCCCCGGGGACTCCTACAATGAGCAGTTCTTC.